This T cell receptor (beta chain) derives from a study of blood T cell repertoires in COVID-19 (dated by TCRdb to 2018 to 2021). For context, the study as a whole: Collaborator samples came from the United States, Italy and Spain and covered acute and convalescent phases of COVID-19. The samples were drawn from two sources: the first 160 participants of the ongoing ImmuneRACE study, and 950 to 1,500 subjects contributed by 6 global collaborators. The sample metadata nearly always contained a de-identified subject ID, COVID-19 status, age in years and sex. Subjects who had been exposed to COVID-19, were actively infected with it, or had recovered from it provided the deeply sampled blood TCRbeta repertoires that made up the dataset. Where available, HLA class I and class II types were obtained from metadata supplied by the sample provider rather than from assay-based typing. The material from the prospective study consisted of cDNA or gDNA derived from T cells, B-cell-depleted T cells, or PBMCs. The repertoires were made available in a free public database intended to serve as a resource for research on the immune response to SARS-CoV-2. Broad study findings and their caveats: The quantity of clinical and demographic metadata differed by source and by participant and was supplied without curation.

In this sample, this clone turned up a few times. Its antigen is unknown. No per-base quality is available; no much larger clone lies one base away. Participants in the prospective study were enrolled through a virtual design, were aged 18 to 89 years, and lived in about two dozen United States geographic areas. To assign participants to cohorts, the prospective study relied on clinical history that participants themselves reported in a screening survey and a study questionnaire. Exposed participants were defined as having been in contact with someone with a PCR-confirmed or clinician-diagnosed COVID-19 case within 2 weeks of study entry. Each participant in the prospective study had whole blood, serum and a nasopharyngeal or oropharyngeal swab collected by mobile phlebotomists. Additional blood draws and questionnaires over an approximately 2-month period could optionally be provided by prospective study participants. Blood samples from the prospective study were shipped frozen or at room temperature prior to DNA extraction.

Trimming takes 0 bases from V and 3 bases from J, and the germline ends sit 10 bases apart. CDR1 and CDR2, looked up from the germline V gene, are KGHDR and SFDVKD. The CDR3 starts with the cysteine, ends with the phenylalanine, and has 15 residues. The read is trimmed to its CDR3 DNA, 45 bases read in frame from base 1. TCRbeta CDR3 regions were amplified from genomic DNA using the immunoSEQ Assay, a bias-controlled multiplex PCR. The source study handled its data this way. Nucleated cell counts per sample were estimated from amplification of reference gene primers within the assay. To quantify the absolute abundance of each unique TCRbeta CDR3 rearrangement, sequence reads were collapsed and filtered. For each sample, productive Simpson clonality was calculated as the square root of Simpson's diversity index across productive rearrangements. Here the immuneACCESS table is served through TCRdb, limited to in-frame sequences with V and J called. Missing clones are a known gap in these copies; in checked studies unresolved V genes cover under half, and the rest lacks a known reason. That table is the source of V, J and clone size, and D and trimming were worked out from the DNA. Within this sample are approximately 310,000 clones, with around 84% of them counted one time only. The ten largest account for 1.5% to 2% of the sample.

This TCR derives from a woman aged 25 to 39 who had been exposed to COVID-19. The specimen was PBMCs or T cells enriched from blood (not recorded which). The V gene is TRBV24-1 and the J gene is TRBJ2-5; the D gene is possibly TRBD2, with 6 bases matching. The CDR3 reads as follows: CATSDLIGGEETQYF. The DNA is as follows: TGTGCCACCAGTGATTTGATCGGAGGGGAAGAGACCCAGTACTTC.